This T cell receptor beta chain was sequenced during a study of blood T cell repertoires in COVID-19. Study overall: In each case, the material was cDNA or gDNA derived from T cells, B-cell-depleted T cells, or PBMCs.

This CDR3 is 15 amino acids long. The germline CDR1 and CDR2 sequences are KGHSH and LQKENI. Deletions cut 4 bases from V and 6 bases from J, with 16 bases between. In the original workflow: Reference gene primer amplification gave estimated nucleated cell counts. Sequencing was performed with immunoSEQ multiplex PCR; in TCRdb, only in-frame clones are kept and a portion is missing. The V and J calls and clone size are taken from that table; D and trimming were inferred from the DNA. The sample consists of about 160,000 clones, approximately 86% of them appearing once. The specimen was peripheral blood. The receptor was derived from a man aged 70 or older with acute or convalescent COVID-19. The J gene is TRBJ2-1, the V gene TRBV18; possible D gene TRBD1, 6 bases. In DNA form, the CDR3 reads TGTGCCAGCTCACGAACGGGGCAAGGGGGCAATGAGCAGTTCTTC. This sequence encodes CASSRTGQGGNEQFF.